This T cell receptor (beta chain) comes out of a study of shared clonotypes between healthy human individuals. Study outcomes and limitations: An expected dependence of interdonor clonotype sharing on sequencing depth was noted.

Some clones are missing from TCRdb's copy, which holds only in-frame ones; the method was immunoSEQ multiplex PCR. The repertoire holds roughly 2,500,000 clones, with roughly 93% as singletons. The donors, healthy adults who were HIV-negative, had experienced no recent acute infections or vaccinations. The split of CD4+ cells yielded CD45RA+ naive and CD45RA-negative memory subsets. As to this clone: Its target is not known.

Germline CDR1 and CDR2: KGHSH and LQKENI. V lost 4 bases, J lost 4 bases, and 8 bases stayed unmatched. There are 15 residues in the CDR3. The source is a man younger than 35 in good health. Some clones in this sample may be carry-over from other donors' samples. The sequencing sample was made of naive CD4+ T cells from PBMCs. Subset noted: CD45RA+ positively selected. V gene TRBV18 combines with J gene TRBJ2-7, with 9 bases lining up with TRBD1. For the CDR3, the DNA is TGTGCCAGCTCACAACTCCGGACAGGGGTTTACGAGCAGTACTTC. It yields the protein CASSQLRTGVYEQYF.